These 10 T cell receptor beta chains were sequenced from one sample in a study of beta chain features in type 1 diabetes. Whole-study findings and limits: Within each of all four CD4+ subsets, Type 1 diabetes patients had TCRB CDR3s that were moderately but significantly shorter.

The study reverse transcribed the entire isolated RNA, so it sequenced expressed TCRB transcripts. The method was immunoSEQ multiplex PCR; TCRdb's version includes in-frame clones alone and lacks a portion of them. This sample carries nearly 700,000 clones, under 15% of them seen once, and the ten largest clones take approximately 0.021%. No cognate antigen is known for these TCRs. The sample was naive CD4+ T cells from blood. The receptor set was obtained from a man younger than 35 with type 1 diabetes.

V and J are TRBV30 and TRBJ1-5; 7 bases match TRBD1. The CDR3 loop spans 13 amino acids. Trimming at V came to 5 bases and at J to 3 bases, leaving 4 bases not matched to a gene. CDR1 and CDR2 from the germline V gene are GTSNPN and SVGIG (reference sequence). CDR3 residues: CAWAQGFNQPQHF. The CDR3 DNA follows: TGTGCCTGGGCACAGGGGTTCAATCAGCCCCAGCATTTT. Using reference TRBV30 and TRBJ1-5 for the parts outside the CDR3, the full variable domain is SQTIHQWPATLVQPVGSPLSLECTVEGTSNPNLYWYRQAAGRGLQLLFYSVGIGQISSEVPQNLSASRPQDRQFILSSKKLLLSDSGFYLCAWAQGFNQPQHFGDGTRLSIL.

This clone turned up a few times. A much larger clone differs from this one at a single base, so this may be a read error. Other DNA sequences within the sample encode an identical CDR3. The rearrangement uses TRBV27 and TRBJ2-5; D unresolved. V lost 6 bases and J 0 bases, leaving 2 bases between the germline ends. Germline V lookup: CDR1 MNHEY, CDR2 SMNVEV (reference sequence). The CDR3 extends over 11 amino acids. In DNA, the CDR3 is TGTGCCAGCAGCTACCAAGAGACCCAGTACTTC. Translating it yields CASSYQETQYF.

This clone was counted a few times. This chain links TRBV2 with TRBJ1-5, with D possibly TRBD1 on 6 matching bases. The CDR3 has 16 residues. Trimming took off 6 bases at V and 4 bases at J, with 19 bases between the two ends. Germline CDR1 is SNHLY and CDR2 is FYNNEI. CDR3 in amino acids: CASSGEGGVGNQPQHF. The CDR3 nucleotides are TGTGCCAGCAGCGGAGAGGGGGGCGTCGGGAATCAGCCCCAGCATTTT.

A few counts support this clone. The chain combines TRBV2 with TRBJ1-3; D gene unclear. The CDR3 is 14 residues long. CDR1 is SNHLY and CDR2 is FYNNEI in the germline V gene. The V end was cut by 5 bases, the J end by 8 bases, with 16 bases between. CDR3 protein: CASSRPRSGDTIYF. DNA for the CDR3: TGTGCCAGCAGTAGACCCCGTAGCGGAGACACCATATATTTT.

This sequence joins TRBV4-2 and TRBJ1-3, with D possibly being TRBD1 (5 bases). The CDR3 length is 16 residues. Germline V CDR1 and CDR2: LGHNA, YNFKEQ. V gave up 1 base and J gave up 0 bases, with 10 bases separating them. Here the CDR3 reads CASSQVLTGSGNTIYF. The DNA for the CDR3 is TGTGCCAGCAGCCAAGTCTTAACAGGCTCTGGAAACACCATATATTTT.

This clone was counted a few times. The gene calls are TRBV30 and TRBJ2-1; no clear D gene. Germline-derived CDR1 and CDR2 are GTSNPN and SVGIG (reference sequence). The CDR3 consists of 11 residues. V lost 2 bases and J lost 16, with 15 bases in between. The CDR3 reads CAWSLGPFTFF. In nucleotides, the CDR3 is TGTGCCTGGAGTCTTGGCCCCTTTACATTCTTC.

The genes are TRBV9 and TRBJ1-1; D possibly corresponds to TRBD1 (5 bases). V shed 3 bases and J shed 7 bases, with 13 bases lying between them. CDR3 length equals 13 residues. Germline CDR1 reads SGDLS; CDR2 reads YYNGEE. The CDR3: CASSAGHAIEAFF. CDR3 DNA sequence: TGTGCCAGCAGCGCAGGACACGCAATTGAAGCTTTCTTT.

J is TRBJ1-1 and V is TRBV9; possibly TRBD1 for D (6 bases). This CDR3 has 16 amino acids. V lost 2 bases, J lost 4 bases, and 18 bases lay in between. The germline V gene encodes CDR1 SGDLS and CDR2 YYNGEE. The CDR3 DNA reads TGTGCCAGCAGCGTCAACACAGGGAATATAGGCACTGAAGCTTTCTTT. Amino acid sequence: CASSVNTGNIGTEAFF. Combining the CDR3 with reference TRBV9 and TRBJ1-1 gives the whole variable domain DSGVTQTPKHLITATGQRVTLRCSPRSGDLSVYWYQQSLDQGLQFLIQYYNGEERAKGNILERFSAQQFPDLHSELNLSSLELGDSALYFCASSVNTGNIGTEAFFGQGTRLTVV.

J is TRBJ2-3 and V is TRBV6-1; maybe TRBD1 (7 bases). Between the trimmed V and J ends, which lost 7 bases and 1 base, there was a span of 12 bases. The CDR3 length is 14 residues. The V gene's germline CDR1 is MNHNS and CDR2 SASEGT. In DNA, the CDR3 is TGTGCCAGCATGGTCAGGGGGGGCACAGATACGCAGTATTTT. It specifies CASMVRGGTDTQYF.

To note about this clone: The same CDR3 also results from other DNA sequences found in this sample. The J gene is TRBJ1-2, the V gene TRBV7-2, with D unclear. The CDR3 is 12 amino acids. The germline V and J ends were trimmed by 3 bases and 8 bases, with 10 bases remaining between them. Germline V gene data show CDR1 as SGHTA and CDR2 as FQGNSA. The CDR3 region is CASSFDIGGYTF. CDR3 coding DNA: TGTGCCAGCAGCTTTGACATCGGCGGCTACACCTTC.